The TCR beta chain described here comes from a study of technical replicates of blood from several donors (dated by TCRdb to 2016 to 2017). Of note for this clone: Its binding antigen is unknown. Base-call qualities are not available, and no considerably larger clone is one nucleotide away. The sample holds other DNA sequences that translate to the same CDR3.

Libraries came from the immunoSEQ multiplex PCR assay. TCRdb re-hosts the immuneACCESS table, in-frame sequences only. Its copies lack some clones; in the studies checked, an unresolved V gene accounts for under half of them, and the cause for the rest is not known. Across this sample there are 75,000 to 100,000 clones, with around 96% seen only once. The ten largest clones capture around 0.35% of the sample. The CDR3 runs 13 amino acids, cysteine and phenylalanine included. Kept here is only the CDR3 DNA, which spans 39 bases and is read in frame from base 1. The germline V gene encodes CDR1 MGHRA and CDR2 YSYEKL. At the junction V is shortened by 3 bases and J by 5 bases, with 10 bases in between.

The V and J genes are TRBV4-1 and TRBJ2-5, with no confidently assigned D gene. The clonotype comes from a human donor in good health. Sequencing used T cells isolated from PBMCs. The CDR3 in this case is CASSQDLEETQYF. The DNA sequence is TGCGCCAGCAGCCAGGATCTAGAGGAGACCCAGTACTTC.